This T cell receptor beta chain appears in the sequencing data of a study of T cells after yellow fever vaccination. This CDR3 spans 17 amino acids. V lost 6 bases, J lost 8 bases, and 25 bases lay in between. The study made its TCR cDNA through 5'RACE template switching. That step introduced a universal primer site along with UMIs. MiXCR was run by TCRdb on the 5' RACE reads, yielding one entry per CDR3 protein. Of a few hundred thousand distinct CDR3 sequences listed, under 9% were seen once; the top ten hold 3% to 3.5%. This clonotype was counted a few times. Its antigen remains unknown. Study-wide results and limits: A secondary response was less intense yet reached its peak sooner, at day 5 versus 15. Abundant clonotypes from the bulk population could contaminate FACS-sorted repertoires. The booster response re-showed most primary clones: over 95% CD4, approximately 86% CD8.

The source is a man aged 18 to 29 who received the YFV17D yellow fever vaccine. This sequence joins TRBV12-3 or TRBV12-4 and TRBJ2-2, with D perhaps being TRBD1 or TRBD2 (5 bases each). The sample was CD4+ T cells sorted from PBMCs, taken 5 days after the yellow fever booster vaccination. CDR3 in DNA: TGTGCCAGCAGGGGGCGTGAGGGTTTTATCTTGCCTGGGGAGCTGTTTTTT. Its protein product is CASRGREGFILPGELFF.